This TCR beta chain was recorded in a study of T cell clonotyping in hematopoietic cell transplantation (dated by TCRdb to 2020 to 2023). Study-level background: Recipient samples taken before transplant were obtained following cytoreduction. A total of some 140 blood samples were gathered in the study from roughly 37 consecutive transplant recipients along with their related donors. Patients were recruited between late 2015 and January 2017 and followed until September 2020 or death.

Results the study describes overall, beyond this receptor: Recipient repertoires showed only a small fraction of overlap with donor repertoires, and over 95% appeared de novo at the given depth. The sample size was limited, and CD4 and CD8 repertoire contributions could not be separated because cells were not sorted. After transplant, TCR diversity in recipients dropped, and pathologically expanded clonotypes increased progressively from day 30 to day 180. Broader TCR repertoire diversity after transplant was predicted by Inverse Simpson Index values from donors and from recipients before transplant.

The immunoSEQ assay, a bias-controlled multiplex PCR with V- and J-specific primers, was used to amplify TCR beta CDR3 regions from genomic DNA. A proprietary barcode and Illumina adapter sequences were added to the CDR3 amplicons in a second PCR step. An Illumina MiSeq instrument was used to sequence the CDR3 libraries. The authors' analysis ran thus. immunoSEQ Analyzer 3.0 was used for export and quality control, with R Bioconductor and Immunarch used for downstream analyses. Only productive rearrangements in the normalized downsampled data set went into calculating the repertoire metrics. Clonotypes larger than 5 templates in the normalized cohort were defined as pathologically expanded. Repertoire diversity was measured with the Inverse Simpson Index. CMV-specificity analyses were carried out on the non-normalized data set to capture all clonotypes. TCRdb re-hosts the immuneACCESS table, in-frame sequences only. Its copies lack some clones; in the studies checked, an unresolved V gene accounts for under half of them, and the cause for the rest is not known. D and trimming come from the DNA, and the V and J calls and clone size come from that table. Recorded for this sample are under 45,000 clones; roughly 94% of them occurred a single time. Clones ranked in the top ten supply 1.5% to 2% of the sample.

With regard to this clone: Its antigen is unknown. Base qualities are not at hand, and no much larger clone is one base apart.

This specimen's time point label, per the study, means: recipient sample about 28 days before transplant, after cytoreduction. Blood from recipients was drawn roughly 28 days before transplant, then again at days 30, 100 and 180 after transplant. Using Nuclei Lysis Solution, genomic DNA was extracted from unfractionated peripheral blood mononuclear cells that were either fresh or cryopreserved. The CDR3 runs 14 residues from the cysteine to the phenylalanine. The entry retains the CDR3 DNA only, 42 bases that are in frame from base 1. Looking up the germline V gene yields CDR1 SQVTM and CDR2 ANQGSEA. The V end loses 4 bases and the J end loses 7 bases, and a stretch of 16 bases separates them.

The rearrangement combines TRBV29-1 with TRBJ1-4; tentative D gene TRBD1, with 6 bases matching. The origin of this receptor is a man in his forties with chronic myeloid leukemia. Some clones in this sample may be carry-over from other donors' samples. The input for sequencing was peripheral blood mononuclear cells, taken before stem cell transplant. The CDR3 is CSVVTGFVGEKLFF. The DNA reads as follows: TGCAGCGTTGTCACAGGGTTCGTAGGTGAAAAACTGTTTTTT. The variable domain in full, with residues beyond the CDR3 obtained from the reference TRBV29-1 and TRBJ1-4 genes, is SAVISQKPSRDICQRGTSLTIQCQVDSQVTMMFWYRQQPGQSLTLIATANQGSEATYESGFVIDKFPISRPNLTFSTLTVSNMSPEDSSIYLCSVVTGFVGEKLFFGSGTQLSVL.